These T cell receptor beta chains were read from a single sample in a study of beta chain features in type 1 diabetes. Clones were sequenced by immunoSEQ multiplex PCR, and TCRdb holds only the in-frame ones, with some missing. This table has more than 8,500 clones, about 84% appearing once. The sequencing sample was made of Tregs from blood. The receptors were gathered from a woman aged 18-35 years in good health. Both conserved end residues are part of each CDR3. The D gene is left open where the match is weak. Clone size, where shown, is once, few, many, or a class for clones that have expanded.

j_gene: TRBJ1-2; abundance: -; d_gene: TRBD1; v_gene: TRBV7-2; CDR3nt: TGTGCCAGCAGCTTAGCGGCGACAGGGAATATCGATGGCTACACCTTC; CDR3aa: CASSLAATGNIDGYTF
j_gene: TRBJ1-1; abundance: -; d_gene: -; v_gene: TRBV6-1; CDR3nt: TGTGCCAGCAGCGAGACTCGGCCCACTGAAGCTTTCTTT; CDR3aa: CASSETRPTEAFF
j_gene: TRBJ2-3; abundance: -; d_gene: -; v_gene: TRBV7-9; CDR3nt: TGTGCCAGCAGCCCACTCCTTACAGATACGCAGTATTTT; CDR3aa: CASSPLLTDTQYF
j_gene: TRBJ1-5; abundance: once; d_gene: -; v_gene: TRBV11-3; CDR3nt: TGTGCCAGCAGCGTATCAGGGTTGCGCAATCAGCCCCAGCATTTT; CDR3aa: CASSVSGLRNQPQHF
j_gene: TRBJ2-5; abundance: -; d_gene: -; v_gene: TRBV18; CDR3nt: TGTGCCAGCTCACCGGGACTGGAGACCCAGTACTTC; CDR3aa: CASSPGLETQYF
j_gene: TRBJ1-5; abundance: -; d_gene: TRBD1; v_gene: TRBV6-6; CDR3nt: TGTGCCAGCAGGGGCGGACAGGGAGAACAGCCCCAGCATTTT; CDR3aa: CASRGGQGEQPQHF
j_gene: TRBJ1-2; abundance: -; d_gene: TRBD1; v_gene: TRBV7-9; CDR3nt: TGTGCCAGCAGCGTTGGGACAGGGCGACGTGGCTACACCTTC; CDR3aa: CASSVGTGRRGYTF
j_gene: TRBJ2-7; abundance: once; d_gene: TRBD2; v_gene: TRBV5-4; CDR3nt: TGTGCCAGCAGCTTGGGACTAGCGGGGGGAAGCAGCGAGCAGTACTTC; CDR3aa: CASSLGLAGGSSEQYF
j_gene: TRBJ1-4; abundance: once; d_gene: TRBD1; v_gene: TRBV5-5; CDR3nt: TGTGCCAGCAGCTATCAGGGGGCAGTACCAGGTGAAAAACTGTTTTTT; CDR3aa: CASSYQGAVPGEKLFF
j_gene: TRBJ2-7; abundance: -; d_gene: TRBD1; v_gene: TRBV4-1; CDR3nt: TGCGCCAGCAGCCAAGACCATTTCGGGACAGGGAAGACCTACGAGCAGTACTTC; CDR3aa: CASSQDHFGTGKTYEQYF
j_gene: TRBJ2-1; abundance: -; d_gene: -; v_gene: TRBV11-1; CDR3nt: TGTGCCAGCAGCTCCCGACTAGTCTCCAATGAGCAGTTCTTC; CDR3aa: CASSSRLVSNEQFF
j_gene: TRBJ1-1; abundance: -; d_gene: TRBD1; v_gene: TRBV11-2; CDR3nt: TGTGCCAGCAGCTCTGACAGGGGGCGGGGGTCTGAAGCTTTCTTT; CDR3aa: CASSSDRGRGSEAFF
j_gene: TRBJ2-3; abundance: -; d_gene: -; v_gene: TRBV7-9; CDR3nt: TGTGCCAGCAGCTTAAACAGGGATGGCACAGATACGCAGTATTTT; CDR3aa: CASSLNRDGTDTQYF
j_gene: TRBJ1-2; abundance: -; d_gene: TRBD1; v_gene: TRBV27; CDR3nt: TGTGCCACACACGATCCGGGACAGGGGGCACGAGGCTACACCTTC; CDR3aa: CATHDPGQGARGYTF
j_gene: TRBJ1-2; abundance: -; d_gene: -; v_gene: TRBV30; CDR3nt: TGTGCCTGGGGGGCAGGGTATGGCTACACCTTC; CDR3aa: CAWGAGYGYTF
j_gene: TRBJ1-1; abundance: once; d_gene: TRBD1; v_gene: TRBV27; CDR3nt: TGTGCCAGCAGGGCCAGGGGGTCTGGGTCTGAAGCTTTCTTT; CDR3aa: CASRARGSGSEAFF
j_gene: TRBJ1-1; abundance: few; d_gene: -; v_gene: TRBV9; CDR3nt: TGTGCCAGCAGCGTCACCTCCGGGAACACTGAAGCTTTCTTT; CDR3aa: CASSVTSGNTEAFF
j_gene: TRBJ1-5; abundance: few; d_gene: TRBD1; v_gene: TRBV5-1; CDR3nt: TGCGCCAGCAGCTTGGATAGGGGACAGGGTTATAGCAATCAGCCCCAGCATTTT; CDR3aa: CASSLDRGQGYSNQPQHF
j_gene: TRBJ2-3; abundance: -; d_gene: TRBD2; v_gene: TRBV11-2; CDR3nt: TGTGCCAGCAGCTTAAATCGACTAGCGGGGGGCGGCACAGATACGCAGTATTTT; CDR3aa: CASSLNRLAGGGTDTQYF